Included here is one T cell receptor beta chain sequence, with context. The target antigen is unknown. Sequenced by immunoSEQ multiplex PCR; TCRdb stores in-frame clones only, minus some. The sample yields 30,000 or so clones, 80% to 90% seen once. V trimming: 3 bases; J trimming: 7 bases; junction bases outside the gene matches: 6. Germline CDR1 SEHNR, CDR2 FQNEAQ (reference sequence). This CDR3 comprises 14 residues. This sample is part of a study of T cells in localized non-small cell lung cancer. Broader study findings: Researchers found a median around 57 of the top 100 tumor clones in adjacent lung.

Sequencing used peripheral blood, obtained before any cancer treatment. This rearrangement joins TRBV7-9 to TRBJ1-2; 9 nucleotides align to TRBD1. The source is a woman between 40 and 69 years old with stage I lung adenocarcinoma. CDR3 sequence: CASSFTGGAAGYTF. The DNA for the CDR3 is TGTGCCAGCAGCTTTACAGGGGGCGCGGCTGGCTACACCTTC.